This record looks at one TCR beta chain sequence and its context. Its antigen is currently unknown. Healthy Caucasian individuals from Russia aged roughly 6 to 100 served as donors. The entry originates in a study of blood T cells in healthy people across ages. Study results and limitations: Strongly correlated with naive T cell percentage was TCR beta diversity.

The authors ran a second PCR of about 7 to 12 cycles using a sample-barcoded 5' primer and a J-beta primer mix. Each CDR3 protein is one row after TCRdb ran MiXCR on the 5' RACE reads. The sample includes hundreds of thousands of distinct CDR3 sequences, 24% of them seen just once. There are 14 residues in the CDR3. Germline V gene lookup returns CDR1 MNHNS and CDR2 SASEGT. Trimming shortened V by 8 bases and J by 8 bases, and 19 bases separated the two germline ends. The same sample was also used in a study of T cells of mothers and their children. As that study records: Several million TCR beta reads per child versus over 9 million per mother.

This clonotype was sampled from a boy aged 5 to 17 in good health. J is TRBJ2-1 and V is TRBV6-1; D ambiguous. Sequencing was performed on blood. The DNA of the CDR3 is TGTGCCAGCCTGTGGTCCCAAAGATCCGATGAGCAGTTCTTC. Translating gives CASLWSQRSDEQFF.